The clone carrying this TCR beta chain is a singleton in its sample. This sample is drawn from a study of blood T cell repertoires in COVID-19. J gave up 4 bases and V 0 bases, and 2 bases lay outside the gene matches. Germline values: CDR1 SNHLY, CDR2 FYNNEI. This CDR3 spans 15 amino acids. Libraries were prepared by immunoSEQ multiplex PCR; TCRdb keeps only in-frame clonotypes and omits some of them. Of approximately 260,000 clones in the sample, about 88% were seen once. Sequencing input: peripheral blood. The receptor comes from a middle-aged woman who had recovered from COVID-19. The chain combines TRBV2 with TRBJ2-1; TRBD2 matches at 8 bases. The CDR3 nucleotides are TGTGCCAGCAGTGAAGCCAGCGGGAGTTACAATGAGCAGTTCTTC. Its translation is CASSEASGSYNEQFF.